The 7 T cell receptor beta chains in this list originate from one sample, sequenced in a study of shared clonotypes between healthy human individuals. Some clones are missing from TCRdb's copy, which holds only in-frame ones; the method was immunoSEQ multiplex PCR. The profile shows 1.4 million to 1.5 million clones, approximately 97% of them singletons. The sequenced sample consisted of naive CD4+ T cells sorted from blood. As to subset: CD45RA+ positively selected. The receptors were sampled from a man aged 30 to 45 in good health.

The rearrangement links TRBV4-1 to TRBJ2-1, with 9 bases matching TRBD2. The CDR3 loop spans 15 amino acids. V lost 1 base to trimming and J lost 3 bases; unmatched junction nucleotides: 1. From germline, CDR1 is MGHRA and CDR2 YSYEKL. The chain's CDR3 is CASSQGGRGYNEQFF. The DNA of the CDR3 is TGCGCCAGCAGCCAAGGCGGGAGGGGCTACAATGAGCAGTTCTTC.

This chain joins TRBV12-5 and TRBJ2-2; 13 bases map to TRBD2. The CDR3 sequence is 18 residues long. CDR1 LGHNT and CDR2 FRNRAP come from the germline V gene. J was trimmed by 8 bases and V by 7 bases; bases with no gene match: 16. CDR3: CASARDRGLAGVGGELFF. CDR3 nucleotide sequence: TGTGCTAGTGCCAGGGACCGCGGACTAGCGGGAGTTGGTGGGGAGCTGTTTTTT.

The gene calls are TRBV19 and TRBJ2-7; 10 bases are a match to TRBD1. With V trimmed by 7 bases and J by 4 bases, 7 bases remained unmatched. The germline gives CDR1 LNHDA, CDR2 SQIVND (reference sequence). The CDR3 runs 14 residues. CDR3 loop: CASTRTGGMYEQYF. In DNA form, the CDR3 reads TGTGCCAGTACAAGGACAGGGGGTATGTACGAGCAGTACTTC.

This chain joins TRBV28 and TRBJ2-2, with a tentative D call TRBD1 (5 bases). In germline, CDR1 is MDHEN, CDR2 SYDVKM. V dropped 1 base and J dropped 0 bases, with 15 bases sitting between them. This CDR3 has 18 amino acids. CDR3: CASSLFSGQSANTGELFF. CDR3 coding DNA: TGTGCCAGCAGTTTATTTTCAGGGCAGTCAGCGAACACCGGGGAGCTGTTTTTT. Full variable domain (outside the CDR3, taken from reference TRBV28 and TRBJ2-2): DVKVTQSSRYLVKRTGEKVFLECVQDMDHENMFWYRQDPGLGLRLIYFSYDVKMKEKGDIPEGYSVSREKKERFSLILESASTNQTSMYLCASSLFSGQSANTGELFFGEGSRLTVL.

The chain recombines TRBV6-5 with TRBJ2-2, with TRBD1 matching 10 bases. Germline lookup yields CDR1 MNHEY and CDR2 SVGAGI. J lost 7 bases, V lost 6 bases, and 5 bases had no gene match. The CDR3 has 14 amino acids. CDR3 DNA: TGTGCCAGCAGCCAGACAGGGGGCAGCGGGGAGCTGTTTTTT. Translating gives CASSQTGGSGELFF.

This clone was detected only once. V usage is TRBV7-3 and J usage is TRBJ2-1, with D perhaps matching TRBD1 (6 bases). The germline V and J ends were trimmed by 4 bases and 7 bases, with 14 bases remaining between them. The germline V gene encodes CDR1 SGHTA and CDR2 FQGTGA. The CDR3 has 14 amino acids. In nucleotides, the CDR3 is TGTGCCAGCAGCTCCCGGGACAAACCGAATGAGCAGTTCTTC. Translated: CASSSRDKPNEQFF.

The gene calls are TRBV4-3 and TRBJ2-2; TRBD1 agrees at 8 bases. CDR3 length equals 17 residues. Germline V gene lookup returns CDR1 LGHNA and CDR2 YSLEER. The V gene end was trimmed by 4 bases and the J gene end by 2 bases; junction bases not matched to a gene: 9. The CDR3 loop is CASSLNRDRYNTGELFF. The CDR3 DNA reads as TGCGCCAGCAGCCTAAATAGGGACAGGTATAACACCGGGGAGCTGTTTTTT.